Sequencing of this T cell receptor beta chain was carried out in a study of blood T cell repertoires in COVID-19. Whole-study context: Samples taken during acute and convalescent COVID-19 were collected in the United States, Italy and Spain.

This clone was seen only once. The assay was immunoSEQ multiplex PCR, and TCRdb's table has in-frame clones only and misses some. The data show some 57,000 clones, with just under 95% seen just once and about 5.4% held by the top ten. The receptor's source is a human donor in a cohort sampled during active COVID-19. The sequenced material came from peripheral blood.

The CDR3 region is CASSLRAGGHTGELFF. The DNA for the CDR3 is TGTGCCAGCAGCTTGAGAGCGGGGGGTCATACCGGGGAGCTGTTTTTT. The genes are TRBV5-4 and TRBJ2-2, with 9 nucleotides matching TRBD2. The CDR3 totals 16 residues. Per the germline V gene, CDR1 is SGHNT and CDR2 is YYREEE (reference sequence). The V gene end was trimmed by 1 base and the J gene end by 5 bases; junction bases not matched to a gene: 6.